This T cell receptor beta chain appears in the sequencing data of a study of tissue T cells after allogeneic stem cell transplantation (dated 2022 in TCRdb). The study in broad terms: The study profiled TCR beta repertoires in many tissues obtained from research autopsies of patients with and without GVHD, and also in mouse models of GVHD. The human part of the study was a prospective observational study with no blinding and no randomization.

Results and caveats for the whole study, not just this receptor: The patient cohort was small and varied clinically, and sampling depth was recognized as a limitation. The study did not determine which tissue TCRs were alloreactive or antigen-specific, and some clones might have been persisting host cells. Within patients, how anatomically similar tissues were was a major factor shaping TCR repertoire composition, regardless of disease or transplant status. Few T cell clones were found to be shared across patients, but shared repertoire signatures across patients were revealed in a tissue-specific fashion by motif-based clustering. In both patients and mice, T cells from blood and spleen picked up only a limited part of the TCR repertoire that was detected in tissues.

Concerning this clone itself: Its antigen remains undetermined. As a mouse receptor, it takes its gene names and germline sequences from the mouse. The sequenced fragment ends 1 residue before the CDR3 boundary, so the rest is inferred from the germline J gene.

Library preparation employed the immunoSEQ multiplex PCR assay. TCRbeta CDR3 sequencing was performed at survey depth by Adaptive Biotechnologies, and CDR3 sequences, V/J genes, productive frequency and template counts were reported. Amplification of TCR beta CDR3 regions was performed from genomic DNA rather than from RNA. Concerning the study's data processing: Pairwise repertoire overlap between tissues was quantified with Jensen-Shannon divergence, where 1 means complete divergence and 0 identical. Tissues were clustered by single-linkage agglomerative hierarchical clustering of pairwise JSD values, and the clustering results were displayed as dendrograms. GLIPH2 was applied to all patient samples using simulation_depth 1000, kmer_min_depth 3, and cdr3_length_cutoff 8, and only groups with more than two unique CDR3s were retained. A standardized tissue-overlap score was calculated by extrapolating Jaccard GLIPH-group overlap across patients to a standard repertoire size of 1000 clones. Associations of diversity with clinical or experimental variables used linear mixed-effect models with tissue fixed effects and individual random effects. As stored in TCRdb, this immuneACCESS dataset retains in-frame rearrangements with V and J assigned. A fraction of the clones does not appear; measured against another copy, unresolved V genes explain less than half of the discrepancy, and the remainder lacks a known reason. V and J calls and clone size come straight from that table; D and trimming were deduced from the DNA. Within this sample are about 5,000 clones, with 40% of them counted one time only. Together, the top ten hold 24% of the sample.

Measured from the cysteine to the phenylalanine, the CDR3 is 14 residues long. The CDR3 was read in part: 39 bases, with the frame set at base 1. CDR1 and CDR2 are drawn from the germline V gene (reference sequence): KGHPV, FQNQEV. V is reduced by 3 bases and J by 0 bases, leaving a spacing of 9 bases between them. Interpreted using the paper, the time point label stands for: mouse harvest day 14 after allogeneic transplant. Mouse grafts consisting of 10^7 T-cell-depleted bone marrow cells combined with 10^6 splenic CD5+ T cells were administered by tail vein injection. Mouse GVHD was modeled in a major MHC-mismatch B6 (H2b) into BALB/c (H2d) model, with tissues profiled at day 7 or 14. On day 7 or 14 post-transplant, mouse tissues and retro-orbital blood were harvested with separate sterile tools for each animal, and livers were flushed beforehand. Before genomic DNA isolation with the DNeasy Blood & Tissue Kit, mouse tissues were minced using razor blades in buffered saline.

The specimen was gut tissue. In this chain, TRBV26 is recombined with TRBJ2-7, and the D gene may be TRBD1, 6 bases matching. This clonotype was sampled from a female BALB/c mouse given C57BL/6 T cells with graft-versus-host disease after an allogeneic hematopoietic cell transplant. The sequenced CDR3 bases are TGTGCCAGCAGTCTCCGGACAGTCTCCTATGAACAGTAC. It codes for CASSLRTVSYEQY. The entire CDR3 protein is CASSLRTVSYEQYF.